Reported below is one T cell receptor (beta chain). This sample is part of a study of Graves' ophthalmopathy and Graves' hyperthyroidism. From RNA, the CDR3 regions of TCR beta chains were amplified and sequenced. HTBI primers were used in a first-round RT-PCR, which preceded a second-round multiplex PCR. TCRdb used MiXCR to reprocess the multiplex PCR reads, holding one entry per CDR3 protein. The repertoire holds approximately 210,000 distinct CDR3 sequences, approximately 29% seen once, with about 9.3% in the top ten. Germline lookup yields CDR1 LNHNV and CDR2 YYDKDF (reference sequence). The CDR3 loop spans 14 amino acids. The ends were cut back, 0 bases at V and 3 bases at J, with 8 bases in the middle. The PBMCs used were ones drawn from approximately 10 ml of fresh peripheral blood.

The sequenced sample consisted of peripheral blood. The sequence came from a man between 50 and 59 years old with Graves' ophthalmopathy. The chain couples TRBV15 to TRBJ2-5, with D perhaps matching TRBD2 (5 bases). The CDR3 nucleotides are TGTGCCACCAGCAGAGAAGCGGCAGAAGAGACCCAGTACTTC. Translating it yields CATSREAAEETQYF.